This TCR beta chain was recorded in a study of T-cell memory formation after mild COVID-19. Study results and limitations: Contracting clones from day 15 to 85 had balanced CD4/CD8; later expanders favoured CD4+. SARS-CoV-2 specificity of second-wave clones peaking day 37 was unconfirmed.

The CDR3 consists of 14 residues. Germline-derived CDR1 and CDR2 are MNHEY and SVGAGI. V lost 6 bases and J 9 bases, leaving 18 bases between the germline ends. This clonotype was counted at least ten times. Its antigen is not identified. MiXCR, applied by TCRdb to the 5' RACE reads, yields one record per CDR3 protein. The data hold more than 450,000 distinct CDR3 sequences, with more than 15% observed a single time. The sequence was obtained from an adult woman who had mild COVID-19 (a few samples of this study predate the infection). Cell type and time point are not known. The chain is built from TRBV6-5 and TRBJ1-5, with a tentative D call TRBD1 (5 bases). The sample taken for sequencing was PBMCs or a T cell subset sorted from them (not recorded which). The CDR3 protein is CASSSGTAGGPQHF. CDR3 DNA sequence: TGTGCCAGCAGCAGCGGGACGGCGGGAGGGCCCCAGCATTTT.